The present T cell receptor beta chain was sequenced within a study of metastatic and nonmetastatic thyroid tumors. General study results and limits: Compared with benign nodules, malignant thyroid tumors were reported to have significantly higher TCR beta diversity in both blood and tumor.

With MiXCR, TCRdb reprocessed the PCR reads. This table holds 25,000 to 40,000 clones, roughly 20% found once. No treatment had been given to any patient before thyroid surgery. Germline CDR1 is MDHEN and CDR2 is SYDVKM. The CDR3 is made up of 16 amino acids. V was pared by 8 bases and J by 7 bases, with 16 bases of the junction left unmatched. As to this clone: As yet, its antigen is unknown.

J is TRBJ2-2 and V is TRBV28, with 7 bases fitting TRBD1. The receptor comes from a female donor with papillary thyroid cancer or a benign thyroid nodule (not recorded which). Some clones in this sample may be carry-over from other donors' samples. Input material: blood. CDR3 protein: CASGPHRGSYGGELFF. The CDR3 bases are TGTGCCAGCGGACCTCACAGGGGTTCTTACGGCGGGGAGCTGTTTTTT.